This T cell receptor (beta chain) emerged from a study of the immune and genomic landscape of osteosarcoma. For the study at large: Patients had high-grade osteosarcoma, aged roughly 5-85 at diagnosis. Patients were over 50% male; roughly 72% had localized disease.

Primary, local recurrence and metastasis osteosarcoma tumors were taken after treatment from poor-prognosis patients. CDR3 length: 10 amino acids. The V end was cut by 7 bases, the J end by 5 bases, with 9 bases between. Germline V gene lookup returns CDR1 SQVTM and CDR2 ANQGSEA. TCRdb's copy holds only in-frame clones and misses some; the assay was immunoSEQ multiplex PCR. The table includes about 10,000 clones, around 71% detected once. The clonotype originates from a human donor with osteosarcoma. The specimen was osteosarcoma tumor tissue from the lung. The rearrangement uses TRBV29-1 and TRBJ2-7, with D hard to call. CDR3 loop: CSGLVDEQYF. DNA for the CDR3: TGCAGCGGTTTGGTGGACGAGCAGTACTTC.